This TCR beta chain was profiled in a study of control samples from healthy donors and cancer patients. The ends lost 8 bases at V and 9 bases at J; junction bases unmatched: 13. Germline CDR1 reads SQVTM; CDR2 reads ANQGSEA. The CDR3 runs to 14 residues. This table comes from immunoSEQ multiplex PCR, and its TCRdb copy is limited to in-frame clones, with some not included. Counted here are 40,000 to 55,000 clones, over 85% occurring once; the ten biggest clones make up about a quarter. The chain links TRBV29-1 to TRBJ2-1, with 10 nucleotides matching TRBD2. The source of this sequence is a woman between 50 and 59 years old with head and neck cancer. The sequenced sample consisted of PBMCs. The CDR3 nucleotides are TGCAGCTCACAGGACCAGCGGGGGGGCCTTGAGCAGTTCTTC. As protein: CSSQDQRGGLEQFF.